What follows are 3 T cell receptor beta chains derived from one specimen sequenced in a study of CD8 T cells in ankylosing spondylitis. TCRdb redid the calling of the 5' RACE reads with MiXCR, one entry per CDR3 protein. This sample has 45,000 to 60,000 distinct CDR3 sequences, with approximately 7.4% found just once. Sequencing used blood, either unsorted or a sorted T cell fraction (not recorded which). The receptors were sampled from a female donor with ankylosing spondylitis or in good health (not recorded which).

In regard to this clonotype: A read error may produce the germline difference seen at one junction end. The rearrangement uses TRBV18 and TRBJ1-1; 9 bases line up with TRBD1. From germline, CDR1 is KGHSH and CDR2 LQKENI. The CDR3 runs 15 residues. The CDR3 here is CAGSPGQGLNTEAFF. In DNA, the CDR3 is TGTGCCGGCTCACCGGGACAGGGACTGAACACTGAAGCTTTCTTT.

CDR3 DNA sequence: TGTGCCAGCAGCTTAGCGGGACGAGATCCCTACACTGAAGCTTTCTTT. It is translated as CASSLAGRDPYTEAFF. V gene TRBV7-9 combines with J gene TRBJ1-1, with D possibly being TRBD1 (5 bases). The germline V gene encodes CDR1 SEHNR and CDR2 FQNEAQ (reference sequence). The CDR3 loop spans 16 amino acids. V shed 0 bases and J shed 3 bases, with 14 bases lying between them.

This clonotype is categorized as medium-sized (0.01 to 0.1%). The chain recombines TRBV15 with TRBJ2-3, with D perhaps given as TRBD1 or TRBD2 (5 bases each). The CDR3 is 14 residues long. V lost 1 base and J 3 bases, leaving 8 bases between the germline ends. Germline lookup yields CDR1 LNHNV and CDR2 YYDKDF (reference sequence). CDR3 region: CATSRARETDTQYF. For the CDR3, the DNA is TGTGCCACCAGCAGAGCCAGGGAGACAGATACGCAGTATTTT. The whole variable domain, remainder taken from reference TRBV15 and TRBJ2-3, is DAMVIQNPRYQVTQFGKPVTLSCSQTLNHNVMYWYQQKSSQAPKLLFHYYDKDFNNEADTPDNFQSRRPNTSFCFLDIRSPGLGDTAMYLCATSRARETDTQYFGPGTRLTVL.